The rows below give T cell receptor beta chains drawn from one sample of a study of blood T cell repertoires in COVID-19. TCRdb's table, derived via immunoSEQ multiplex PCR, lists solely in-frame clones and lacks some. Of approximately 300,000 clones in the sample, approximately 84% are singletons; the top ten hold more than 9%. The sequenced material came from PBMCs or T cells enriched from blood (not recorded which). The receptors stem from a woman younger than 30 who had recovered from COVID-19. Both conserved end residues are part of each CDR3. A D gene is named only where the DNA matches it firmly. Where a row states a size, it is once, few, many or the class of an expanded clone; other rows omit it.

d_gene	v_gene	abundance	j_gene	CDR3nt	CDR3aa
TRBD1	TRBV19	-	TRBJ1-3	TGTGCCAGTAGGCCACGAGGACAGGCAGCGGGAAACACCATATATTTT	CASRPRGQAAGNTIYF
-	TRBV4-1	-	TRBJ2-3	TGCGCCAGCAGCCAAGATCAGGGTGTAGGCACAGATACGCAGTATTTT	CASSQDQGVGTDTQYF
-	TRBV11-2	-	TRBJ1-1	TGTGCCAGCAGCCTTCCCCCCCAAGAGCTTGAAGCTTTCTTT	CASSLPPQELEAFF
-	TRBV5-1	-	TRBJ1-1	TGCGCCAGCAATCCAGGGAACACTGAAGCTTTCTTT	CASNPGNTEAFF
-	TRBV19	-	TRBJ1-6	TGTGCCAGTGCAACAGCTTCACCCCTCCACTTT	CASATASPLHF
-	TRBV28	-	TRBJ1-2	TGTGCCAGCACCCAGGTTTCAGGGCCTCATGGCTACACCTTC	CASTQVSGPHGYTF
-	TRBV5-1	-	TRBJ1-2	TGCGCCAGCAGCTTCAATCAGGGTGGCTACACCTTC	CASSFNQGGYTF
-	TRBV6-5	few	TRBJ1-4	TGTGCCAGCGCATCCCAGCGAGACCAAAAACTGTTTTTT	CASASQRDQKLFF
-	TRBV28	once	TRBJ2-4	TGTGCCAGCAGCCCCCTGGGGGGTCTAGCCAAAAACATTCAGTACTTC	CASSPLGGLAKNIQYF
TRBD2	TRBV6-1	-	TRBJ2-3	TGTGCCAGCAGTGAAGGTGGGGGGGTCACAGATACGCAGTATTTT	CASSEGGGVTDTQYF
-	TRBV28	-	TRBJ1-2	-	CASSSSGQGRNYGYTF
-	TRBV9	once	TRBJ1-6	TGTGCCAGCAGCGGCGCTACGATTGGGGGGGGGCTGAATTCACCCCTCCACTTT	CASSGATIGGGLNSPLHF
TRBD1	TRBV7-6	-	TRBJ1-2	TGTGCCAGCAGCTCCGACAGGGGGCAAGAAGGCTACACCTTC	CASSSDRGQEGYTF
TRBD1	TRBV11-2	-	TRBJ1-2	TGTGCCAGCAGAGAAACCGACAGGGTTGGCTACACCTTC	CASRETDRVGYTF
-	TRBV19	-	TRBJ1-2	TGTGCCAGTAGTATAAGAAGGGACACCGGTCGAGACTATGGCTACACCTTC	CASSIRRDTGRDYGYTF
-	TRBV3-1/TRBV3-2	-	TRBJ2-5	TGTGCCAGCAGCCAAGGGGCGACAGGCCTGTACCAAGAGACCCAGTACTTC	CASSQGATGLYQETQYF
-	TRBV10-3	-	TRBJ1-2	TGTGCCATCAGTGAGTCGGGGGGGGACTATGGCTACACCTTC	CAISESGGDYGYTF
TRBD1	TRBV2	once	TRBJ1-5	TGTGCCAGCAGTGGGGACAGGGGCCACAATCAGCCCCAGCATTTT	CASSGDRGHNQPQHF
-	TRBV28	-	TRBJ2-1	TGTGCCAGCAGTACACCCGTGGCGGTCTACAATGAGCAGTTCTTC	CASSTPVAVYNEQFF
TRBD1	TRBV28	-	TRBJ1-1	TGTGCCAGCAGTGGGGGGACAGGGGTTAACACTGAAGCTTTCTTT	CASSGGTGVNTEAFF
TRBD1	TRBV25-1	-	TRBJ2-5	TGTGCCAGCAGTGGGACAGGGGGACAAGAGACCCAGTACTTC	CASSGTGGQETQYF
TRBD1	TRBV15	-	TRBJ1-1	TGTGCCACCAGCAGAGATTATAGGGACAGAGGACTAACTGAAGCTTTCTTT	CATSRDYRDRGLTEAFF